This entry describes one TCR beta chain. These data come from a study of T cells expressing NK-cell markers. Study overall: Underlying the TCR beta repertoires were sorted CD3+CD56+NKG2C+, CD3+CD56+NKG2C- and CD3+CD56-NKG2C+ T cells.

The CDR3 loop spans 15 amino acids. Germline lookup yields CDR1 MNHNS and CDR2 SASEGT. As the method of synthesis, 5'RACE template switching with UMIs yielded TCR beta cDNA. TCRdb re-called the 5' RACE reads; one entry per CDR3 protein, DNA not given. Its table records 400,000 or so distinct CDR3 sequences. The sequenced sample consisted of blood T cells: a sorted CD56 or NKG2C T cell subset, CD4+ or CD8+ T cells, or bulk PBMC T cells (not recorded which). This TCR derives from a woman aged 45-59 years in good health. The chain has TRBV6-1 and TRBJ2-4. The CDR3 is CASSEVLLAKNIQYF.